Listed below are T cell receptor beta chains from one sample, sequenced in a study of cytomegalovirus exposure and HLA in healthy donors. The repertoire was sequenced with immunoSEQ multiplex PCR; TCRdb's copy has only in-frame clones and lacks some. The data contain 150,000 to 160,000 clones, 70% to 80% of them seen just once; the ten biggest clones take up 2.1%. The sequencing input was PBMCs. The receptors stem from a man aged 25 to 40 in good health and CMV-seronegative. CDR3s include the opening cysteine and the closing phenylalanine or tryptophan. D genes are given only for firm matches. Expanded clones get a size class; other rows say once, few or many, or leave the size out.

j_call,clone_size,v_call,d_call,cdr3_aa,cdr3_nt
TRBJ1-5,NA,TRBV30,NA,CAWSVKKSGQENQPQHF,TGTGCCTGGAGTGTAAAGAAGTCGGGACAAGAAAATCAGCCCCAGCATTTT
TRBJ1-5,NA,TRBV7-6,TRBD1,CASSPGTGGNQPQHF,TGTGCCAGCAGCCCCGGGACAGGAGGCAATCAGCCCCAGCATTTT
TRBJ2-4,NA,TRBV13,TRBD1,CASSALARDRINIQYF,TGTGCCAGCAGCGCCCTAGCCCGGGACAGGATAAACATTCAGTACTTC
TRBJ2-5,NA,TRBV7-9,NA,CASSPPGVAGTQYF,TGTGCCAGCAGCCCTCCGGGGGTCGCGGGGACCCAGTACTTC
TRBJ2-5,few,TRBV7-2,TRBD2,CASRSTSGGYQETQYF,TGTGCCAGCAGGTCGACTAGCGGGGGGTACCAAGAGACCCAGTACTTC
TRBJ1-5,few,TRBV7-2,NA,CASSYFGGSNQPQHF,TGTGCCAGCAGCTACTTCGGGGGTAGCAATCAGCCCCAGCATTTT
TRBJ1-6,few,TRBV28,NA,CASGGQPNSPLHF,TGTGCCAGCGGCGGACAGCCTAATTCACCCCTCCACTTT
TRBJ1-5,NA,TRBV21-1,NA,CASSKRGQGNQPQHF,TGTGCCAGCAGCAAAAGGGGACAGGGTAATCAGCCCCAGCATTTT
TRBJ1-1,NA,TRBV6-6,NA,CASSYSRGSWAFF,TGTGCCAGCAGTTACTCCAGGGGTTCTTGGGCTTTCTTT
TRBJ2-7,NA,TRBV28,NA,CASSPDSSYEQYF,TGTGCCAGCAGTCCGGACAGTTCCTACGAGCAGTACTTC
TRBJ2-7,NA,TRBV27,TRBD1,CASRVLGQGLGYEQYF,TGTGCCAGCAGAGTCCTAGGACAGGGTTTGGGCTACGAGCAGTACTTC
TRBJ2-7,NA,TRBV27,TRBD1,CASSPRDRGYEQYF,TGTGCCAGCAGTCCCCGGGACAGGGGCTACGAGCAGTACTTC
TRBJ1-1,many,TRBV4-2,TRBD1,CASSQEAGGITEAFF,TGTGCCAGCAGCCAAGAGGCAGGGGGGATTACTGAAGCTTTCTTT
TRBJ1-1,NA,TRBV5-6,NA,CASSRAGIPNTEAFF,TGTGCCAGCAGCCGCGCCGGGATTCCCAACACTGAAGCTTTCTTT
TRBJ2-1,NA,TRBV23-1,TRBD1,CASRLYRGPRNEQFF,TGCGCCAGCAGACTCTACAGGGGACCTCGAAATGAGCAGTTCTTC
TRBJ1-3,NA,TRBV7-9,NA,CASSPPGTPSGNTIYF,TGTGCCAGCAGCCCCCCCGGGACACCATCTGGAAACACCATATATTTT
TRBJ2-3,NA,TRBV7-6,TRBD2,CASSLLLAGDTQYF,TGTGCCAGCAGCTTACTACTAGCGGGGGATACGCAGTATTTT
TRBJ1-2,few,TRBV5-6,TRBD1,CASSLAPGGSGYTF,TGTGCCAGCAGCTTGGCACCAGGGGGCTCTGGCTACACCTTC
TRBJ1-1,few,TRBV29-1,TRBD1,CSVTGTGVSEAFF,TGCAGCGTTACCGGGACAGGGGTTTCTGAAGCTTTCTTT
TRBJ1-2,NA,TRBV5-1,TRBD1,CASSLGQDYGYTF,TGCGCCAGCAGCTTAGGACAGGACTATGGCTACACCTTC
TRBJ1-6,once,TRBV6-1,NA,CASRIQGDSPLHF,TGTGCCAGCAGGATACAGGGTGATTCACCCCTCCACTTT
TRBJ1-2,NA,TRBV27,TRBD1,CASRRTGANYGYTF,TGTGCCAGCAGGAGGACAGGCGCAAACTATGGCTACACCTTC
TRBJ1-2,NA,TRBV28,TRBD1,CASSRGTEGGYTF,TGTGCCAGCAGTCGGGGGACAGAGGGTGGCTACACCTTC
TRBJ1-4,NA,TRBV28,TRBD1,CASSYPGTDVRGGFF,TGTGCCAGCAGTTACCCCGGGACAGATGTCAGGGGTGGGTTTTTT
TRBJ2-1,NA,TRBV4-1,NA,CASSQPYNEQFF,TGCGCCAGCAGCCAACCGTACAATGAGCAGTTCTTC
TRBJ2-7,NA,TRBV11-3,TRBD1,CASSRDRGYEQYF,TGTGCCAGCAGCCGGGACAGGGGTTATGAGCAGTACTTC
TRBJ2-7,NA,TRBV6-6,TRBD1,CASSTPGQDSYEQYF,TGTGCCAGCAGCACCCCGGGACAGGACTCCTACGAGCAGTACTTC
TRBJ1-6,NA,TRBV19,NA,CASSNPGANSPLHF,TGTGCCAGTAGTAATCCAGGTGCGAATTCACCCCTCCACTTT
TRBJ1-5,once,TRBV6-1,TRBD1,CASSEAKGQTNQPQHF,TGTGCCAGCAGTGAAGCCAAGGGACAGACTAATCAGCCCCAGCATTTT
TRBJ2-5,NA,TRBV29-1,TRBD1,CSVGTGGQETQYF,TGCAGCGTCGGGACAGGGGGGCAAGAGACCCAGTACTTC
TRBJ1-1,few,TRBV27,TRBD1,CASRTTGGETEAFF,TGTGCCAGCAGAACAACAGGGGGCGAGACTGAAGCTTTCTTT
TRBJ2-7,once,TRBV7-9,NA,CASSLGSAYEQYF,TGTGCCAGCAGCTTAGGGTCTGCCTACGAGCAGTACTTC
TRBJ2-5,NA,TRBV2,TRBD2,CASKGLAGEETQYF,TGTGCCAGCAAAGGACTAGCGGGGGAAGAGACCCAGTACTTC
TRBJ2-7,NA,TRBV19,NA,CASSIGTGGYEQYF,TGTGCCAGTAGTATCGGGACTGGGGGCTACGAGCAGTACTTC
TRBJ1-2,NA,TRBV2,NA,CASSVTNAGYTF,TGTGCCAGCAGCGTGACTAATGCAGGCTACACCTTC
TRBJ1-1,NA,TRBV28,NA,CASRGQQAEAFF,TGTGCCAGCAGAGGACAGCAAGCTGAAGCTTTCTTT
TRBJ1-1,NA,TRBV30,TRBD1,CAWTIRDRNTEAFF,TGTGCCTGGACTATCCGGGACAGAAACACTGAAGCTTTCTTT
TRBJ2-1,NA,TRBV6-6,NA,CASSYSIGGDEQFF,TGTGCCAGCAGTTACTCGATTGGAGGGGATGAGCAGTTCTTC
TRBJ1-5,NA,TRBV19,TRBD1,CASSTRQGGNQPQHF,TGTGCCAGTAGTACGCGACAGGGGGGGAATCAGCCCCAGCATTTT
TRBJ2-2,once,TRBV27,TRBD1,CASSRGQGAPTGELFF,TGTGCCAGCAGCCGCGGACAGGGGGCGCCCACCGGGGAGCTGTTTTTT
TRBJ2-1,NA,TRBV28,TRBD2,CASSLVAGLYNEQFF,TGTGCCAGCAGTTTAGTAGCGGGCCTCTACAATGAGCAGTTCTTC
TRBJ1-2,NA,TRBV7-9,NA,CASSLDSDYGYTF,TGTGCCAGCAGCTTAGACAGTGACTATGGCTACACCTTC
TRBJ1-5,once,TRBV27,NA,CASSPQWGPNQPQHF,TGTGCCAGCAGTCCCCAGTGGGGCCCCAATCAGCCCCAGCATTTT
TRBJ2-3,NA,TRBV14,TRBD1,CASSQVQGKLDTQYF,TGTGCCAGCAGCCAAGTACAGGGGAAGTTAGATACGCAGTATTTT
TRBJ1-2,NA,TRBV10-3,NA,CAISGESVGYTF,TGTGCCATCAGTGGAGAGTCTGTTGGCTACACCTTC
TRBJ2-7,NA,TRBV28,NA,CASSQRQASYEQYF,TGTGCCAGCAGTCAACGACAGGCCTCCTACGAGCAGTACTTC